These 5 T cell receptor beta chains came from one sample sequenced in a study of shared clonotypes between healthy human individuals. Here immunoSEQ multiplex PCR was the method, and the copy in TCRdb shows in-frame clones only, minus some. The table records some 2,100,000 clones, about 94% of them present only once. The sample was naive CD4+ T cells sorted from blood. As to subset: CD45RA+ positively selected. The receptor source for this set is a man between 18 and 29 years old in good health.

The rearrangement links TRBV6-1 to TRBJ1-1; D perhaps matches TRBD1 (6 bases). Per germline, CDR1 MNHNS and CDR2 SASEGT. The CDR3 spans 18 residues. Deletions cut 0 bases from V and 2 bases from J, with 19 bases between. CDR3 region: CASSEAGTWGASNTEAFF. The CDR3 DNA reads as TGTGCCAGCAGTGAAGCTGGCACTTGGGGGGCGAGTAACACTGAAGCTTTCTTT.

V and J are TRBV28 and TRBJ2-3; a weak D match, TRBD1 (6 bases). This CDR3 has 12 residues. V was pared by 5 bases and J by 5 bases, with 8 bases between. From germline, CDR1 is MDHEN and CDR2 SYDVKM. CDR3: CASSPGVDTQYF. In nucleotides, the CDR3 is TGTGCCAGCAGTCCAGGGGTAGATACGCAGTATTTT.

This clone was found once. The CDR3 spells CAWSADRGFPRAKNIQYF. As DNA, the CDR3 is TGTGCCTGGAGTGCAGACAGGGGTTTCCCCAGAGCCAAAAACATTCAGTACTTC. The V and J genes are TRBV30 and TRBJ2-4; 8 nucleotides align to TRBD1. The V and J ends lost 1 base and 0 bases, in that order; junction bases with no gene match: 11. The CDR3 runs to 18 residues. From germline, CDR1 is GTSNPN and CDR2 SVGIG (reference sequence).

The rearrangement links TRBV7-9 to TRBJ2-7; a weak D match, TRBD1 (6 bases). Germline V gene data show CDR1 as SEHNR and CDR2 as FQNEAQ (reference sequence). This CDR3 spans 15 amino acids. Trimming cost V 1 base and J 2 bases, with 12 bases left between them. CDR3 coding DNA: TGTGCCAGCAGCTTAGTGGGGACAAAAACCTACGAGCAGTACTTC. It yields the protein CASSLVGTKTYEQYF.

This chain joins TRBV6-5 and TRBJ1-2; D is perhaps TRBD1 (5 bases). V was trimmed by 6 bases and J by 4 bases, leaving 18 bases between them. CDR3 length: 15 amino acids. Germline CDR1 reads MNHEY; CDR2 reads SVGAGI. This CDR3 reads CASSSTGGVGYGYTF. CDR3 nucleotides: TGTGCCAGCAGCTCGACCGGGGGGGTAGGCTATGGCTACACCTTC.